Here is one T cell receptor beta chain with its context. The sample originates from a study of blood T cell repertoires in COVID-19. Study overall: Sites in the United States, Italy and Spain provided acute and convalescent COVID-19 samples. Nucleic acid was either cDNA or gDNA, and it came from T cells, B-cell-depleted T cells, or PBMCs.

Germline CDR1 is SGHVS and CDR2 is FQNEAQ. Trimming took 5 bases from V and 0 from J; bases not matched to a gene: 4. The CDR3 sequence is 18 residues long. Per the original methods: Reference gene primer amplification gave estimated nucleated cell counts. The method was immunoSEQ multiplex PCR; TCRdb's version includes in-frame clones alone and lacks a portion of them. From that table come the V and J calls and clone size; the DNA was used to work out D and trimming. The sample comprises about 270,000 clones, under 90% of which are singletons, and around 9.1% rests with the top ten. Sequenced: peripheral blood. The TCR was taken from a human donor in a cohort sampled during active COVID-19. J is TRBJ2-2 and V is TRBV7-8; 15 bases are shared with TRBD2. This chain's CDR3 is CASSLGLAGGANTGELFF. The CDR3 coding sequence is TGTGCCAGCAGCCTGGGACTAGCGGGAGGTGCGAACACCGGGGAGCTGTTTTTT.